This T cell receptor (beta chain) is from a study of early T cells in non-severe SARS-CoV-2 infection. Background on the study: The study sequenced bulk RNA from unsorted whole blood, with chains unpaired. Study results and caveats: Using VDJdb, the matching emphasized anti-spike CD8 responses while missing private and CD4 specificities.

This clonotype came up many times. Its antigen is undetermined. Unique molecular identifiers tagged individual cDNA molecules. TCRdb called the 5' RACE reads again in MiXCR, with one record for every CDR3 protein. Among around 53,000 distinct CDR3 sequences, 6.5% to 9.5% were seen once, and the ten largest hold 5.8%. The CDR3 loop spans 15 amino acids. Germline assignment: CDR1 SGHDN and CDR2 FVKESK. The J segment lost 1 base and the V segment lost 1 base, leaving 3 bases of the junction unmatched. This TCR came from an adult who was a healthcare worker with PCR-confirmed SARS-CoV-2 infection or an uninfected control (not recorded which). The chain uses TRBV14 and TRBJ2-7, with 8 bases that match TRBD1. Source material: whole blood. CDR3 bases: TGTGCCAGCAGCCAAGGGACAGGGAAGTCCTACGAGCAGTACTTC. It codes for CASSQGTGKSYEQYF.